The rows below give T cell receptor beta chains drawn from one sample of a study of CD8 T cells in Susac syndrome. TCRdb recomputed calls from the immunoSEQ multiplex PCR reads with MiXCR, one row per CDR3 protein. Of 130,000 to 150,000 distinct CDR3 sequences in the sample, 90% to 97% are singletons; the top ten hold less than 0.085%. Specimen: CD4+ T cells from PBMCs. Source of these receptors: a human donor with Susac syndrome. CDR3s include the opening cysteine and the closing phenylalanine or tryptophan.

J gene: TRBJ2-4; CDR3 length: 13; V gene: TRBV7-2; CDR3 protein: CASRRQTDSIQYF
J gene: TRBJ2-1; CDR3 length: 14; V gene: TRBV20-1; CDR3 protein: CSAIRAGGAGEQFF
J gene: TRBJ2-7; CDR3 length: 16; V gene: TRBV20-1; CDR3 protein: CSARDPGLAGGDEQYF
J gene: TRBJ2-7; CDR3 length: 14; V gene: TRBV29-1; CDR3 protein: CSVAPLTSRYEQYF
J gene: TRBJ1-6; CDR3 length: 15; V gene: TRBV27; CDR3 protein: CASKREGQANSPLHF
J gene: TRBJ2-1; CDR3 length: 16; V gene: TRBV14; CDR3 protein: CASSRLTSGAYNEQFF
J gene: TRBJ2-3; CDR3 length: 14; V gene: TRBV5-1; CDR3 protein: CASSLGPDSYTQYF
J gene: TRBJ2-2; CDR3 length: 14; V gene: TRBV27; CDR3 protein: CASNGVGGTGELFF
J gene: TRBJ1-1; CDR3 length: 14; V gene: TRBV5-1; CDR3 protein: CASSIGEANTEAFF
J gene: TRBJ2-3; CDR3 length: 15; V gene: TRBV28; CDR3 protein: CASSLTGIVTDTQYF
J gene: TRBJ2-3; CDR3 length: 15; V gene: TRBV11-2; CDR3 protein: CASSFTSGGTDTQYF
J gene: TRBJ1-5; CDR3 length: 14; V gene: TRBV12-3/TRBV12-4; CDR3 protein: CASSLRRANQPQHF
J gene: TRBJ2-5; CDR3 length: 13; V gene: TRBV29-1; CDR3 protein: CSVVGGAFETQYF
J gene: TRBJ1-4; CDR3 length: 13; V gene: TRBV20-1; CDR3 protein: CSALDRNNEKLFF
J gene: TRBJ1-1; CDR3 length: 12; V gene: TRBV15; CDR3 protein: CATSGGNPEAFF
J gene: TRBJ2-1; CDR3 length: 16; V gene: TRBV23-1; CDR3 protein: CASTDRGGLKPNEQFF
J gene: TRBJ2-5; CDR3 length: 14; V gene: TRBV5-1; CDR3 protein: CASSRDGGQETQYF
J gene: TRBJ1-6; CDR3 length: 14; V gene: TRBV7-2; CDR3 protein: CASGRGNYNSPLHF
J gene: TRBJ2-4; CDR3 length: 15; V gene: TRBV20-1; CDR3 protein: CSASPGVLAKNIQYF
J gene: TRBJ2-7; CDR3 length: 14; V gene: TRBV28; CDR3 protein: CASSRTGSSYEQYF
J gene: TRBJ2-3; CDR3 length: 15; V gene: TRBV12-3/TRBV12-4; CDR3 protein: CASAQRGVSTDTQYF
J gene: TRBJ2-1; CDR3 length: 12; V gene: TRBV2; CDR3 protein: CASGTGNDEQFF
J gene: TRBJ2-3; CDR3 length: 14; V gene: TRBV20-1; CDR3 protein: CSAAPPVSPDTQYF
J gene: TRBJ2-3; CDR3 length: 14; V gene: TRBV7-2; CDR3 protein: CASSLTYVADTQYF
J gene: TRBJ2-1; CDR3 length: 14; V gene: TRBV15; CDR3 protein: CATSRDLRVNEQFF
J gene: TRBJ1-1; CDR3 length: 14; V gene: TRBV12-3/TRBV12-4; CDR3 protein: CASRPVPWSAEAFF
J gene: TRBJ2-3; CDR3 length: 16; V gene: TRBV10-3; CDR3 protein: CAISEIEAGVTDTQYF